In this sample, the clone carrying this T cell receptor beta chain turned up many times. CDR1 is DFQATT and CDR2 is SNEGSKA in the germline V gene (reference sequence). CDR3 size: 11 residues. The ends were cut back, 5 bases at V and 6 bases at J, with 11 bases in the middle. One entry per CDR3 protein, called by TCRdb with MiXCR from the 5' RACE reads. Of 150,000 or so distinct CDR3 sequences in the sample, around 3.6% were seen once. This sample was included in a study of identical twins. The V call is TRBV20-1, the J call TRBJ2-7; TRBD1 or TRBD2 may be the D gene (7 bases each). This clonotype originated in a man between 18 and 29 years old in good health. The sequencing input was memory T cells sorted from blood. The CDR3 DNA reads TGCAGTGCTCTCAGGGGGGGCGAGCAGTACTTC. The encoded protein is CSALRGGEQYF.